A single sample is the source of the 10 T cell receptor beta chains below, sequenced in a study of CD8 T cells in ankylosing spondylitis. Findings and limits, study-wide: One TCR beta motif, made up of roughly 8 highly homologous variants, appeared characteristic of ankylosing spondylitis blood.

TCRdb itself ran the 5' RACE reads through MiXCR, one entry per CDR3 protein. This sample yields 500,000 to 550,000 distinct CDR3 sequences, of which 10% to 15% are seen a single time; about 6.5% belongs to the top ten. The antigens of these receptors remain unknown. The sequenced sample was blood, either unsorted or a sorted T cell fraction (not recorded which). The source of these receptors is a male donor with ankylosing spondylitis.

The rearrangement uses TRBV7-8 and TRBJ2-2; a weak D match, TRBD1 (5 bases). The germline V gene has CDR1 SGHVS and CDR2 FQNEAQ. The V end was cut by 5 bases, the J end by 5 bases, with 24 bases between. The CDR3 runs 18 residues. CDR3 coding DNA: TGTGCCAGCAGCCTTAGGGGTATTAGTCCTACCTGGACCGGGGAGCTGTTTTTT. It encodes CASSLRGISPTWTGELFF.

The gene calls are TRBV18 and TRBJ2-1; 14 bases fit TRBD2. Trimming cost V 5 bases and J 8 bases; bases outside gene matches: 2. Per germline, CDR1 KGHSH and CDR2 LQKENI. The CDR3 consists of 14 residues. CDR3 amino acids: CASSGTSGRDEQFF. In nucleotides, the CDR3 is TGTGCCAGCTCAGGGACTAGCGGGAGAGATGAGCAGTTCTTC.

The rearrangement links TRBV6-1 to TRBJ1-5, with D possibly TRBD1 on 5 matching bases. CDR1 MNHNS and CDR2 SASEGT come from the germline V gene. With 4 bases removed from V and 0 bases from J, the gap between germline ends came to 7 bases. The CDR3 has 14 residues. Here the CDR3 reads CASSGQPSNQPQHF. The CDR3 DNA is TGTGCCAGCAGTGGACAGCCTAGCAATCAGCCCCAGCATTTT.

V gene TRBV27 combines with J gene TRBJ2-1, with a tentative D call TRBD2 (5 bases). Looked up from germline, CDR1 is MNHEY and CDR2 is SMNVEV (reference sequence). Trimming removed 6 bases at V and 7 bases at J, with 19 bases between. This CDR3 comprises 15 residues. CDR3 nucleotide sequence: TGTGCCAGCAGCCCGCGGGCAACCCTAGAAAATGAGCAGTTCTTC. Protein sequence: CASSPRATLENEQFF.

J is TRBJ2-1 and V is TRBV14; weak D call: TRBD2 (5 bases). V gave up 1 base and J gave up 9 bases, with 22 bases separating them. The V gene's germline CDR1 is SGHDN and CDR2 FVKESK. CDR3 length: 17 residues. The CDR3 DNA is TGTGCCAGCAGCCAAGGATTAGGGAAGGCCGGGGTTATTGAGCAGTTCTTC. Amino acid sequence: CASSQGLGKAGVIEQFF.

The CDR3 nucleotides are TGTGCCAGCTTCCAACGGCGCAGTACCCCCACAGATACGCAGTATTTT. This translates into CASFQRRSTPTDTQYF. The rearrangement links TRBV18 to TRBJ2-3; D is unclear. This CDR3 region has 16 residues. The germline CDR1 and CDR2 sequences are KGHSH and LQKENI. V lost 7 bases and J lost 2, with 19 bases in between.

This clonotype showed up just a few times. The V gene is TRBV5-1, the J gene TRBJ2-7; D may match TRBD1 or TRBD2 (5 bases each). Germline CDR1 and CDR2: SGHRS and YFSETQ. Between the trimmed V and J ends, which lost 2 bases and 5 bases, there was a span of 11 bases. The CDR3 contains 13 residues. CDR3 sequence (DNA): TGCGCCAGCAGCTTTCGGGAAGGGGACGAGCAGTACTTC. This codes for CASSFREGDEQYF.

The chain recombines TRBV20-1 with TRBJ2-1, with 7 bases that match TRBD2. The CDR3 is 14 residues long. From germline, CDR1 is DFQATT and CDR2 SNEGSKA (reference sequence). The junction had 9 bases not matched to a gene; V was cut back by 6 bases and J by 4 bases. As DNA, the CDR3 is TGCAGTGCCCGGGGGGTACCCGGGTACAATGAGCAGTTCTTC. Translating gives CSARGVPGYNEQFF.

The chain has TRBV28 and TRBJ2-3; possible D gene TRBD2, 5 bases. Germline V lookup: CDR1 MDHEN, CDR2 SYDVKM. CDR3 size: 12 residues. Trimming shortened V by 5 bases and J by 14 bases, and 17 bases separated the two germline ends. CDR3 sequence reads: CASSPTRPGLYF. The CDR3 DNA follows: TGTGCCAGCAGTCCCACGAGGCCGGGGTTGTATTTT.

The sample holds many counts of this clonotype. The rearrangement uses TRBV5-1 and TRBJ2-1; 9 bases line up with TRBD2. V dropped 0 bases and J dropped 8; count of bases not matched to a gene: 6. The CDR3 contains 15 residues. Germline V lookup: CDR1 SGHRS, CDR2 YFSETQ. CDR3 amino acids: CASSLDLAGDYEQFF. CDR3 nucleotides: TGCGCCAGCAGCTTGGACTTAGCGGGAGATTATGAGCAGTTCTTC.